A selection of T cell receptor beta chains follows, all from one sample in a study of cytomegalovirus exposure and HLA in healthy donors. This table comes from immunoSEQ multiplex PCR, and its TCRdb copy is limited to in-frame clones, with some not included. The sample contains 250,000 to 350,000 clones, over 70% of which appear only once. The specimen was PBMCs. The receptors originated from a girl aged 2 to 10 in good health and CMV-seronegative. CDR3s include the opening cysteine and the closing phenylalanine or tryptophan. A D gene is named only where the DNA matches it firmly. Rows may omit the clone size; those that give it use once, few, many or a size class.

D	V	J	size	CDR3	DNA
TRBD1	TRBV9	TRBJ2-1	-	CASSAVRDRGYNEQFF	TGTGCCAGCAGCGCTGTCCGGGACAGGGGGTACAATGAGCAGTTCTTC
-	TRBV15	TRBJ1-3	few	CATSRGTLDTGNTIYF	TGTGCCACCAGCAGAGGAACCTTGGACACCGGAAACACCATATATTTT
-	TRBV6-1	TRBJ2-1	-	CASSATGSYNEQFF	TGTGCCAGCAGTGCAACAGGGTCCTACAATGAGCAGTTCTTC
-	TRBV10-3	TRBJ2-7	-	CAISEAGSHEQYF	TGTGCCATCAGTGAGGCAGGGTCCCACGAGCAGTACTTC
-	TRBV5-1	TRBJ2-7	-	CASSLGGRRDTSYEQYF	TGCGCCAGCAGCTTGGGAGGACGTCGGGACACCTCCTACGAGCAGTACTTC
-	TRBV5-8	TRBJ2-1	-	CASSPGGTSYNEQFF	TGTGCCAGCAGCCCAGGGGGGACCTCCTACAATGAGCAGTTCTTC
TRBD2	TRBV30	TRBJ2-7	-	CARGTSGSSYEQYF	TGTGCCCGAGGGACTAGCGGGAGCTCCTACGAGCAGTACTTC
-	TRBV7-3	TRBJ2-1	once	CASSLAPGTSNEQFF	TGTGCCAGCAGCTTAGCCCCGGGGACTTCCAATGAGCAGTTCTTC
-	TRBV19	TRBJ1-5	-	CASRPGQGNQPQHF	TGTGCCAGCCGACCCGGCCAGGGCAATCAGCCCCAGCATTTT
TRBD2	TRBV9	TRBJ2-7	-	CASSGHPGLAETMNEQYF	TGTGCCAGCAGCGGACACCCGGGACTAGCGGAGACTATGAACGAGCAGTACTTC
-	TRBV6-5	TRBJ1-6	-	CASSSPGGVSPLHF	TGTGCCAGCAGTTCCCCGGGGGGGGTTTCACCCCTCCACTTT
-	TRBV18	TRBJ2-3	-	CASSPPVGRDTQYF	TGTGCCAGCTCACCACCGGTGGGGAGAGATACGCAGTATTTT
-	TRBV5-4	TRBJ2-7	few	CASRASDIPPYEQYF	TGTGCCAGCAGGGCTAGCGATATTCCCCCCTACGAGCAGTACTTC
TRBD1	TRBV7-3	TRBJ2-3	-	CASSHLESDRADTQYF	TGTGCCAGCAGCCACCTAGAATCGGACAGGGCCGATACGCAGTATTTT
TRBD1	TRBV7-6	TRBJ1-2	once	CASSLGTGGYGYTF	TGTGCCAGCAGCCTGGGGACAGGGGGCTATGGCTACACCTTC
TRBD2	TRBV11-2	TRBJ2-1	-	CASTIAGGPYNEQFF	TGTGCCAGCACCATAGCGGGAGGGCCTTACAATGAGCAGTTCTTC
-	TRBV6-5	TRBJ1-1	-	CASSLGGGVTEAFF	TGTGCCAGCAGTTTAGGAGGGGGGGTCACTGAAGCTTTCTTT
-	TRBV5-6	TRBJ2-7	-	CASSLGTDSYF	TGTGCCAGCAGCTTGGGGACAGATTCCTACTTC
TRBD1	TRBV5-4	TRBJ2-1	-	CASSLGRLTGGLYNEQFF	TGTGCCAGCAGCTTGGGGAGGTTGACAGGGGGCTTATACAATGAGCAGTTCTTC
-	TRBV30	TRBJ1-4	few	CAWSGANEKLFF	TGTGCCTGGAGTGGAGCTAATGAAAAACTGTTTTTT
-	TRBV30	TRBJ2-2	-	CAWSGGSRTGELFF	TGTGCCTGGAGCGGCGGGTCCCGGACCGGGGAGCTGTTTTTT
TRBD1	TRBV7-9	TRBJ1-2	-	CASSLAQGYGYTF	TGTGCCAGCAGCTTAGCACAGGGGTACGGCTACACCTTC
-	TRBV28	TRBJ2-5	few	CASSPARNFQETQYF	TGTGCCAGCAGTCCCGCAAGAAACTTCCAAGAGACCCAGTACTTC
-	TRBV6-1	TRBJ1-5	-	CASSEFGDSQPQHF	TGTGCCAGCAGTGAATTTGGAGACTCGCAGCCCCAGCATTTT
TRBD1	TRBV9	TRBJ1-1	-	CASSVGDRTEAFF	TGTGCCAGCAGCGTAGGGGACAGAACTGAAGCTTTCTTT
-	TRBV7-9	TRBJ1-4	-	CASSSITGSNEKLFF	TGTGCCAGCAGCTCGATTACAGGGAGTAATGAAAAACTGTTTTTT
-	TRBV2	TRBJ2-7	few	CASSVGANEQYF	TGTGCCAGCAGTGTTGGAGCGAACGAGCAGTACTTC
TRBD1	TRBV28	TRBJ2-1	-	CASSLATGGGTYNEQFF	TGTGCCAGCAGTTTGGCTACAGGGGGCGGGACCTACAATGAGCAGTTCTTC
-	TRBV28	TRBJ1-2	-	CASSPGLGYTF	TGTGCCAGCAGTCCTGGACTGGGCTACACCTTC
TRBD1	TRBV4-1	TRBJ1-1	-	CASSQLRTGGTEAFF	TGCGCCAGCAGCCAGCTACGGACAGGCGGCACTGAAGCTTTCTTT
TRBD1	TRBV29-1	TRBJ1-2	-	CSVDRGGNYGYTF	TGCAGCGTTGATCGAGGGGGCAACTATGGCTACACCTTC
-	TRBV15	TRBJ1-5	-	CATSRPGREDQPQHF	TGTGCCACCAGCAGACCTGGCAGGGAAGATCAGCCCCAGCATTTT
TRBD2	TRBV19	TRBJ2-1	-	CASSTRSMRALAGAGEQFF	TGTGCCAGTAGTACCCGATCGATGAGGGCACTAGCGGGGGCAGGTGAGCAGTTCTTC
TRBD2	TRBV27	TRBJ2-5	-	CASSSPASGRGVETQYF	TGTGCCAGCAGTTCGCCAGCTAGCGGGAGAGGGGTGGAGACCCAGTACTTC
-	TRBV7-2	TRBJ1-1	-	CASSLDTRGWNTEAFF	TGTGCCAGCAGCTTAGATACCCGGGGATGGAACACTGAAGCTTTCTTT
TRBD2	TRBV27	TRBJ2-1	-	CASSLQLGTTYNEQFF	TGTGCCAGCAGTTTACAACTTGGGACTACCTACAATGAGCAGTTCTTC
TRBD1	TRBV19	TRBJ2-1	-	CASSPGQGYEQFF	TGTGCCAGTAGCCCGGGACAGGGATATGAGCAGTTCTTC
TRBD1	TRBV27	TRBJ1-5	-	CASSLKGGGGNQPQHF	TGTGCCAGCAGTTTAAAAGGGGGCGGGGGCAATCAGCCCCAGCATTTT
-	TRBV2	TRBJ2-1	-	CASSTINEQFF	TGTGCCAGCAGCACAATCAATGAGCAGTTCTTC
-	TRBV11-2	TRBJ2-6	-	CASSLVKRPGANVLTF	TGTGCCAGCAGCTTAGTCAAGCGGCCCGGGGCCAACGTCCTGACTTTC
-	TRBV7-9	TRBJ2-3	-	CAPSTAGRGTDTQYF	TGTGCCCCTTCCACAGCGGGCAGGGGGACAGATACGCAGTATTTT
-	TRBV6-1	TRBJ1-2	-	CASSEAGQLAGYTF	TGTGCCAGCAGTGAAGCGGGACAATTGGCTGGCTACACCTTC
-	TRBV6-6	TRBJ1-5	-	CASRVQYSNQPQHF	TGTGCCAGCAGAGTACAGTATAGCAATCAGCCCCAGCATTTT
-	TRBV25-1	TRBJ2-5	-	CASISNWETQYF	TGTGCCAGCATCTCCAACTGGGAGACCCAGTACTTC
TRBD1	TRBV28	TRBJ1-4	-	CANQGQVGEKLFF	TGTGCCAACCAGGGACAGGTCGGCGAAAAACTGTTTTTT
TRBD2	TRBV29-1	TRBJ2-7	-	CSAGGGLEEQYF	TGCAGCGCCGGGGGGGGCCTTGAAGAGCAGTACTTC
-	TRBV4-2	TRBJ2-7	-	CASSQDGGLRNSYEQYF	TGTGCCAGCAGCCAAGATGGGGGACTTCGTAATTCCTACGAGCAGTACTTC
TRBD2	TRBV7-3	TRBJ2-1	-	CASSLYSGRDNEQFF	TGTGCCAGCAGCTTATATAGCGGGAGGGACAATGAGCAGTTCTTC
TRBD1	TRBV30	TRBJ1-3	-	CAYTPGPGTGSGNTIYF	TGTGCCTACACCCCCGGACCGGGGACAGGTTCTGGAAACACCATATATTTT
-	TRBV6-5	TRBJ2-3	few	CASKKWGLSTDTQYF	TGTGCCAGCAAAAAGTGGGGGCTTAGCACAGATACGCAGTATTTT